This TCR beta chain comes out of a study of long-term antiretroviral therapy in people with HIV. Study-wide results and caveats: Whereas controls had wider CDR3 length ranges, HIV repertoires had narrower ones. The repertoire was dominated at all time points by clones expanded before ART.

With survey level as its setting, the immunoSEQ assay was v3.0. TCRdb's table, derived via immunoSEQ multiplex PCR, lists solely in-frame clones and lacks some. The top ten clones hold approximately 10% of a sample with fewer than 45,000 clones, approximately 83% of them seen once. Per the germline V gene, CDR1 is SGHNT and CDR2 is YYREEE (reference sequence). The trim removed 4 bases at V and 5 bases at J, leaving 5 bases unmatched. The CDR3 loop spans 14 amino acids. Note on this clone: Its antigen is unknown.

This material consisted of unsorted PBMCs, taken 2.2 years after starting antiretroviral therapy. This chain uses TRBV5-4 with TRBJ2-1; 8 bases map to TRBD2. The origin of this receptor is a man aged 18-30 years with HIV. The DNA for the CDR3 is TGTGCCAGCAGCCCAGGGACTAGAGACAATGAGCAGTTCTTC. Its translation is CASSPGTRDNEQFF. Full variable domain (remainder filled in from reference TRBV5-4 and TRBJ2-1): ETGVTQSPTHLIKTRGQQVTLRCSSQSGHNTVSWYQQALGQGPQFIFQYYREEENGRGNFPPRFSGLQFPNYSSELNVNALELDDSALYLCASSPGTRDNEQFFGPGTRLTVL.